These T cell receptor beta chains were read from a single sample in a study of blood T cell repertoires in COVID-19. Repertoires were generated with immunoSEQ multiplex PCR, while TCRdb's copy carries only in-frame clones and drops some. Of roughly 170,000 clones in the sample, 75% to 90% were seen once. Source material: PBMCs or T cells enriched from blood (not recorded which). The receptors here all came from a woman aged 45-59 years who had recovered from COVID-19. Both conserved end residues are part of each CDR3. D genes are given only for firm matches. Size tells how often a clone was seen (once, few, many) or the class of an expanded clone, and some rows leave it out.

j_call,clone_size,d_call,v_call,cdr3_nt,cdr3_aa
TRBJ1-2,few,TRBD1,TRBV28,TGTGCCAGCATTAGGGACAGAAACTATGGCTACACCTTC,CASIRDRNYGYTF
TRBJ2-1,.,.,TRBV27,TGTGCCAGCAGTTTCAGCGGCACCTACAATGAGCAGTTCTTC,CASSFSGTYNEQFF
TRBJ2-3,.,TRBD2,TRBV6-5,TGTGCCAGCAGTACCCCTAGCGGGGGGCACGATACGCAGTATTTT,CASSTPSGGHDTQYF
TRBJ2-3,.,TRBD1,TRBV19,TGTGCCAGTAGTCTCGGGGACAGCAGCACAGATACGCAGTATTTT,CASSLGDSSTDTQYF
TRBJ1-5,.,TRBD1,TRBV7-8,TGTGCCAGCAGCTTATTCCAGGGGGCACAATTTATTCAGCCCCAGCATTTT,CASSLFQGAQFIQPQHF
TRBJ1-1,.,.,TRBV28,TGTGCCAGCAGTTTATTCGACCGGGGAGCTTTCTTT,CASSLFDRGAFF
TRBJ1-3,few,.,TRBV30,TGTGCCTGGAGGCGACAGGTCGGCTCTGGAAACACCATATATTTT,CAWRRQVGSGNTIYF
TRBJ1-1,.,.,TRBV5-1,TGCGCCAGCAGCTTGGGGGACATTTACACTGAAGCTTTCTTT,CASSLGDIYTEAFF
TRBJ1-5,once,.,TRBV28,TGTGCCAGCAGTTTAGAGACAGGCGCCAATCAGCCCCAGCATTTT,CASSLETGANQPQHF
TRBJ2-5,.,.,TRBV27,TGTGCCAGCAAACCCATGGTGGGCACACCCCAAGAGACCCAGTACTTC,CASKPMVGTPQETQYF
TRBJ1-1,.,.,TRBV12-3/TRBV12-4,TGTGCCAGCAGTCGAGATGGGAACACTGAAGCTTTCTTT,CASSRDGNTEAFF
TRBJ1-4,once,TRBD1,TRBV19,TGTGCCAGTAGTTTTTCGGGACAGCTGAATGAAAAACTGTTTTTT,CASSFSGQLNEKLFF
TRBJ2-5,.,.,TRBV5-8,TGTGCCAGCAGCTTGGGCGGGGGGACAGTAGAGACCCAGTACTTC,CASSLGGGTVETQYF
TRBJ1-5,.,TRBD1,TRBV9,TGTGCCAGCAGCGGACAGGGAATCTCTCAGCCCCAGCATTTT,CASSGQGISQPQHF
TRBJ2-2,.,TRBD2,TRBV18,TGTGCCAGCTCCCTCATCGACGGGACTAGCAGAACTGGGGAGCTGTTTTTT,CASSLIDGTSRTGELFF
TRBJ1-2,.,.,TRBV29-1,TGCAGCGGGGGGACTGATTCATATGGCTACACCTTC,CSGGTDSYGYTF
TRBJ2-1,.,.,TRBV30,TGTGCCTGGAGTCCTTCCTACAATGAGCAGTTCTTC,CAWSPSYNEQFF
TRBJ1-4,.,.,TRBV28,TGTGCCAGCAGTCCCCACGACAGGAATGAAAAACTGTTTTTT,CASSPHDRNEKLFF
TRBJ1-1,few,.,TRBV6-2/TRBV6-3,TGTGCCAGCAGTTGGGTGGGCAGTGAAGCTTTCTTT,CASSWVGSEAFF
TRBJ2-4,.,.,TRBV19,TGTGCCAGTAGTTCACACGTAGCCGCCAAAAACATTCAGTACTTC,CASSSHVAAKNIQYF
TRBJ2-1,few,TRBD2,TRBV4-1,TGCGCCAGCAGCCGGGGACTAGCGGGAAAGAATGAGCAGTTCTTC,CASSRGLAGKNEQFF
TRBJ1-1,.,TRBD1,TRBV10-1,TGCGCCAGCAGTCTTGACAGGGGCACTGAAGCTTTCTTT,CASSLDRGTEAFF
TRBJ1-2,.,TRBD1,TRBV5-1,TGCGCCAGCAGCTTGGAGACAGGGGGCCGGGGCTACACCTTC,CASSLETGGRGYTF
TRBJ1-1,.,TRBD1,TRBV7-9,TGTGCCAGCAGGGACAGGGAGGGGACTGAAGCTTTCTTT,CASRDREGTEAFF
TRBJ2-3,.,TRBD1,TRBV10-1,TGCGCCAGCAAAAGAGGGGCAGGGGGTTCAGATACGCAGTATTTT,CASKRGAGGSDTQYF
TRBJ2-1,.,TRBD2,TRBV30,TGTGCCTGGGGGACTAGCGGGAGATTCAATGAGCAGTTCTTC,CAWGTSGRFNEQFF
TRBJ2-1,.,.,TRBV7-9,TGTGCCAGCAGCTTAGTGACGGGAGTGGATGAGCAGTTCTTC,CASSLVTGVDEQFF
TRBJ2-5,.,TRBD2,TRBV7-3,TGTGCCAGCAGCTTAACAGGACTAGCGGGAGAGACCCAGTACTTC,CASSLTGLAGETQYF
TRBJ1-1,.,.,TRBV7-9,TGTGCCAGCAGCTTACAGGGGAGGGACACTGAAGCTTTCTTT,CASSLQGRDTEAFF
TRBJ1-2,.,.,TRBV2,TGTGCCAGCAGTGAATTTCCAGGCTATGGCTACACCTTC,CASSEFPGYGYTF
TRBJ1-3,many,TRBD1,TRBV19,TGTGCCAGTAGTCGCTTCGTCGGGACAGGAACCTCTGGAAACACCATATATTTT,CASSRFVGTGTSGNTIYF
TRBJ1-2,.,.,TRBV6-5,TGTGCCAGCAGTTACTCGAGGCAGGGGATGGGCTACACCTTC,CASSYSRQGMGYTF
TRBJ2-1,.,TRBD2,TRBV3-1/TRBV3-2,TGTGCCAGCAGCCCCTGGACTAGCGGGGAAGAGCAGTTCTTC,CASSPWTSGEEQFF
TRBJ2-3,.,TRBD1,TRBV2,TGTGCCAGCAGTAGACAGGGGACAGATACGCAGTATTTT,CASSRQGTDTQYF
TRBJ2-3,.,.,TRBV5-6,TGTGCCAGCAGCTTGGACGCAGGGGCCGGCACAGATACGCAGTATTTT,CASSLDAGAGTDTQYF
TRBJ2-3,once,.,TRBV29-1,TGCAGCGTTGGGAAGAGCGCGGATCACACAGATACGCAGTATTTT,CSVGKSADHTDTQYF
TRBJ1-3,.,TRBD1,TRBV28,TGTGCCAGCAGTTTCCAACAGGGGGTAAACTCTGGAAACACCATATATTTT,CASSFQQGVNSGNTIYF
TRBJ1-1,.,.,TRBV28,TGTGCCAGCTTACCTGGAGGGCGCACTGAAGCTTTCTTT,CASLPGGRTEAFF
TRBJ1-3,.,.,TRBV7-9,TGTGCCAGCAGCTCCCGACCATGGCTCGGACAGACCTCTGGAAACACCATATATTTT,CASSSRPWLGQTSGNTIYF
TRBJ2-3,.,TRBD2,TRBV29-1,TGCAGCGCCCTTGGGCGTCGGGAGGGCCCAGATACGCAGTATTTT,CSALGRREGPDTQYF
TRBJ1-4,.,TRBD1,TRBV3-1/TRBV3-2,TGTGCCAGCAGCCATCTCCGGGACAGGGTCCGACGAACTAATGAAAAACTGTTTTTT,CASSHLRDRVRRTNEKLFF
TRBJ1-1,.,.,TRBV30,TGTGCCTGGAGTGTATCGACTGCGGGCACTGAAGCTTTCTTT,CAWSVSTAGTEAFF
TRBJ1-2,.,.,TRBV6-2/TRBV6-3,TGTGCCAGCAGTTACTCTGCTGAGGACTATGGCTACACCTTC,CASSYSAEDYGYTF
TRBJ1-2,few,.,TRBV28,TGTGCCAGCAGTTCCATTAGGGGAGGGCGGGGCAACTATGGCTACACCTTC,CASSSIRGGRGNYGYTF
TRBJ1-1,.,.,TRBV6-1,TGTGCCAGCAGTGAATTAAGGAAAGCAGGAGAAGCTTTCTTT,CASSELRKAGEAFF
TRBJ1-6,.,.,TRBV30,TGTGCCTGGAGAGTACAGGACCTCTCCTATAATTCACCCCTCCACTTT,CAWRVQDLSYNSPLHF
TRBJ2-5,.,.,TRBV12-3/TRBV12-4,TGTGCCAGCAGTTTAGGGCAGCAAGAGACCCAGTACTTC,CASSLGQQETQYF
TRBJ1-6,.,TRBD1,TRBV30,TGTGCCTGGAAGGGACAGACTAATTCACCCCTCCACTTT,CAWKGQTNSPLHF
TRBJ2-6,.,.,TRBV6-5,TGTGCCAGCAGAGTAGGAGAGCCTGGGGCCAACGTCCTGACTTTC,CASRVGEPGANVLTF
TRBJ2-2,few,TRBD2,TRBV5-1,TGCGCCAGCAGCAGGAGCGGGGGCCTGAACACCGGGGAGCTGTTTTTT,CASSRSGGLNTGELFF
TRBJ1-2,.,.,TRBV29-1,TGCAGCGTTGAACGCGGGGTCTATGGCTACACCTTC,CSVERGVYGYTF
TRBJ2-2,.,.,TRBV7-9,TGTGCCAGCAGCGCGACAGGGAACACCGGGGAGCTGTTTTTT,CASSATGNTGELFF
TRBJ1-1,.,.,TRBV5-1,TGCGCCAGCAGCCGGACACTTATAAGCATGAACACTGAAGCTTTCTTT,CASSRTLISMNTEAFF
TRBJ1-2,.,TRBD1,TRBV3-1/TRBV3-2,TGTGCCAGCAGCCCTCCCCGCGGCCAGGGGGGATGGTATGGCTACACCTTC,CASSPPRGQGGWYGYTF